What follows describes a single T cell receptor beta chain. Antigen: not known. The germline V gene encodes CDR1 LNHDA and CDR2 SQIVND (reference sequence). This CDR3 has 15 residues. The V segment lost 6 bases and the J segment 3 bases; nucleotides outside the gene matches: 11. The table came from immunoSEQ multiplex PCR; TCRdb's copy has only in-frame clones and leaves some out. The sample carries about 22,000 clones, 84% recorded once. This specimen comes from a study of OX40 agonist ivuxolimab in advanced cancers. Study-level background: Treatment received earlier with anti-PD-1, anti-PD-L1 or anti-CTLA-4 agents was allowed, and 40% had some.

A history of autoimmune disease or systemic immunosuppression excluded patients. Study-wide results and caveats: Low normalized T-cell clonal expansion was additionally recorded for some nonresponders. Compared with others, partial responders at 0.1-3.0 mg/kg displayed clonal expansion among the lowest.

The source was CD4+ or CD8+ T cells sorted from blood, collected in a trial of the OX40 agonist ivuxolimab. This rearrangement joins TRBV19 to TRBJ2-7; 7 nucleotides line up with TRBD1. The sequence was obtained from an adult with an advanced solid tumor such as melanoma, head and neck, liver or kidney cancer. The DNA of the CDR3 is TGTGCCAGTAGCCACCGGGACAGAGGTAACTACGAGCAGTACTTC. This encodes CASSHRDRGNYEQYF.